These T cell receptor beta chains were read from a single sample in a study of T-cell reconstitution after alpha-beta-depleted transplantation in children. TCRdb analysed the PCR reads with MiXCR anew, one entry per CDR3 protein. The repertoire includes fewer than 400,000 distinct CDR3 sequences, roughly 22% of them detected once, and approximately 3.9% sits in the top ten. The sample was PBMCs from the stem cell graft donor, taken from the stem cell graft. The receptors were sampled from a human donor who donated a stem cell graft to a child with acute myeloid leukemia. Each CDR3 is given with its conserved first and last residue. The D gene is left open where the match is weak. The size field is filled for only some rows; it gives once, few, many or a size class.

CDR3 length,J gene,D gene,V gene,clone size,CDR3 DNA,CDR3 protein
11,TRBJ2-7,.,TRBV20-1,few,TGCAGTGCTAGACGGACCTCAGAGCAGTACTTC,CSARRTSEQYF
14,TRBJ2-2,.,TRBV4-1,.,TGCGCCAGCAGCCCGGACACCTACACCGGGGAGCTGTTTTTT,CASSPDTYTGELFF
13,TRBJ1-2,.,TRBV12-3/TRBV12-4,once,TGTGCCAGCAGTCAACAGGAGGGCTATGGCTACACCTTC,CASSQQEGYGYTF
13,TRBJ2-7,.,TRBV7-2,.,TGTGCCAGCAGCTTAGACAATCCCTACGAGCAGTACTTC,CASSLDNPYEQYF
15,TRBJ2-7,TRBD1,TRBV4-3,.,TGCGCCAGCAGCCAAGGTTGGGACAGGGGCTACGAGCAGTACTTC,CASSQGWDRGYEQYF
18,TRBJ2-3,TRBD2,TRBV18,few,TGTGCCAGCTCGCCTTTCGGACTAGCGGGCCTTAGCACAGATACGCAGTATTTT,CASSPFGLAGLSTDTQYF
12,TRBJ1-1,.,TRBV20-1,.,TGCAGTGCCCCGACAGGCGTCACTGAAGCTTTCTTT,CSAPTGVTEAFF
15,TRBJ2-3,TRBD2,TRBV12-3/TRBV12-4,.,TGTGCCAGCAGCCAGGAGGCGGGAGGGCCAGATACGCAGTATTTT,CASSQEAGGPDTQYF
14,TRBJ2-1,TRBD2,TRBV28,few,TGTGCCACCATGGGGGTAGCGGGGCTTGGGGAGCAGTTCTTC,CATMGVAGLGEQFF
11,TRBJ1-3,.,TRBV6-1,.,TGTGCCAGCTTCTCTGGAAACACCATATATTTT,CASFSGNTIYF
16,TRBJ2-1,TRBD2,TRBV25-1,many,TGTGCCAGCAGTGCCCAGGGACTAGCGGGAGTTAATGAGCAGTTCTTC,CASSAQGLAGVNEQFF
16,TRBJ2-1,TRBD2,TRBV4-1,few,TGCGCCAGCAGCCAAGAAAGGCTAGCGGACAAGTATGAGCAGTTCTTC,CASSQERLADKYEQFF
14,TRBJ2-1,.,TRBV29-1,.,TGCAGCGTCCACCGGGTTATCTCCTACAATGAGCAGTTCTTC,CSVHRVISYNEQFF
18,TRBJ2-3,TRBD2,TRBV4-3,.,TGCGCCAGCCCTAACTTTATTCTAGCGGGGGGGGGCACAGATACGCAGTATTTT,CASPNFILAGGGTDTQYF
13,TRBJ1-1,.,TRBV6-1,.,TGTGCCAGCAGCGGGCACATGAACACTGAAGCTTTCTTT,CASSGHMNTEAFF
16,TRBJ2-2,TRBD2,TRBV12-3/TRBV12-4,few,TGTGCCAGCAGTTTTGCCGGGGGGGCGACCACCGGGGAGCTGTTTTTT,CASSFAGGATTGELFF
13,TRBJ2-1,.,TRBV29-1,many,TGCAGCGTTGGTGGGAGGCCGTACAATGAGCAGTTCTTC,CSVGGRPYNEQFF
14,TRBJ2-1,TRBD2,TRBV4-1,.,TGCGCCAGCAGCCAAGGGGGGGGTCTTGGTGAGCAGTTCTTC,CASSQGGGLGEQFF
12,TRBJ1-2,.,TRBV7-9,few,TGTGCCAGCAGCTTAGTACCCCTTGGCTACACCTTC,CASSLVPLGYTF
15,TRBJ1-6,TRBD1,TRBV12-3/TRBV12-4,many,TGTGCCAGCAGCGGAGGACAGGGGACGAATTCACCCCTCCACTTT,CASSGGQGTNSPLHF
14,TRBJ1-1,TRBD1,TRBV9,few,TGTGCCAGCACCCGACAGGGGATGAACACTGAAGCTTTCTTT,CASTRQGMNTEAFF
13,TRBJ2-5,.,TRBV2,few,TGTGCCACCAGAAGGGCCCAGGTGGAGACCCAGTACTTC,CATRRAQVETQYF
15,TRBJ2-1,.,TRBV7-2,once,TGTGCCAGCAGCTTCGCCAGGGGGGCCTACAATGAGCAGTTCTTC,CASSFARGAYNEQFF
13,TRBJ2-5,.,TRBV12-3/TRBV12-4,many,TGTGCCACCGCCCCAGGGGTCCGGGAGACCCAGTACTTC,CATAPGVRETQYF
12,TRBJ2-7,.,TRBV30,.,TGTGCCTGGTCACCGAAGGCCTACGAGCAGTACTTC,CAWSPKAYEQYF
16,TRBJ2-1,.,TRBV13,few,TGTGCCAGCAGTTCAGTAGGTGGGAGCTCCTACAATGAGCAGTTCTTC,CASSSVGGSSYNEQFF
14,TRBJ2-1,TRBD1,TRBV12-3/TRBV12-4,few,TGTGCCAGCAGTTTAGGGGGGACAGTTCCCCAGCAGTTCTTC,CASSLGGTVPQQFF
13,TRBJ1-2,.,TRBV20-1,many,TGCAGTGCTAGAGTCCGCGTTGGGTATGGCTACACCTTC,CSARVRVGYGYTF
16,TRBJ1-1,TRBD1,TRBV11-3,.,TGTGCCAGCAGCTTACACGGACAGGGGTTGAACACTGAAGCTTTCTTT,CASSLHGQGLNTEAFF
14,TRBJ2-7,.,TRBV21-1,.,TGTGCCAGCAGCAAAGGTCAGAATCGCTACGAGCAGTACTTC,CASSKGQNRYEQYF
16,TRBJ2-7,.,TRBV12-3/TRBV12-4,.,TGTGCCAGCAGTTTTAGAACGGGCCCAGACCCCTACGAGCAGTACTTC,CASSFRTGPDPYEQYF
14,TRBJ2-1,TRBD2,TRBV7-2,few,TGTGCCAGCAGCTTAGAGGGCGGGAGGGCGGAGCAGTTCTTC,CASSLEGGRAEQFF
12,TRBJ2-1,.,TRBV12-3/TRBV12-4,many,TGTGCCAGCAGTCCTCCCCTGGCTCAGCAGTTCTTC,CASSPPLAQQFF
14,TRBJ2-1,.,TRBV29-1,few,TGCAGCGTGGAAGTAAAGTCGGGGCTGGATGAGCAGTTCTTC,CSVEVKSGLDEQFF
15,TRBJ2-7,TRBD1,TRBV12-3/TRBV12-4,many,TGTGCCAGCAGTTTAAGGGGGACAGGCTCCTACGAGCAGTACTTC,CASSLRGTGSYEQYF
13,TRBJ2-5,.,TRBV20-1,.,TGCAGTGCTAGAGATCCGGGGAAAGAGACCCAGTACTTC,CSARDPGKETQYF
16,TRBJ2-1,TRBD1,TRBV5-8,.,TGTGCCAGCAGCCAGAATACAGGGGGCGCCGGCCATGAGCAGTTCTTC,CASSQNTGGAGHEQFF
13,TRBJ2-5,.,TRBV11-3,few,TGTGCCAGCAGCTCGAGGGACTTAAAGACCCAGTACTTC,CASSSRDLKTQYF
16,TRBJ2-3,TRBD2,TRBV3-1,.,TGTGCCAGCAGCCAAGTAGTACTAGCGGGAGGCGATACGCAGTATTTT,CASSQVVLAGGDTQYF
15,TRBJ1-1,TRBD1,TRBV7-9,.,TGTGCCAGCAGCTTAGCAGGGGGCAGGAACACTGAAGCTTTCTTT,CASSLAGGRNTEAFF
14,TRBJ2-1,TRBD2,TRBV24-1,few,TGTGCCACCAGTGATTCCAACGGGGGGAATGAGCAGTTCTTC,CATSDSNGGNEQFF
15,TRBJ2-7,.,TRBV5-1,.,TGCGCCAGCAGCTCAATGGCCGGGAGCTCCTACGAGCAGTACTTC,CASSSMAGSSYEQYF
14,TRBJ1-1,TRBD1,TRBV20-1,many,TGCAGTGCTAGGGGACAGGGAAGGTGGACTGAAGCTTTCTTT,CSARGQGRWTEAFF
16,TRBJ2-1,.,TRBV21-1,.,TGTGCCAGCACCACGGGTAGCGGGAGGGTTGTCTATGAGCAGTTCTTC,CASTTGSGRVVYEQFF
15,TRBJ2-5,.,TRBV20-1,many,TGCAGTGCTAGAGATCCCCGGACTGTACAAGAGACCCAGTACTTC,CSARDPRTVQETQYF
17,TRBJ2-6,.,TRBV2,.,TGTGCCAGCAGCGGATTTTCAGGGGTCTCTGGGGCCAACGTCCTGACTTTC,CASSGFSGVSGANVLTF
15,TRBJ2-3,TRBD2,TRBV29-1,few,TGCAGCGTTGGGACTAGCGGGAGGGGTACAGATACGCAGTATTTT,CSVGTSGRGTDTQYF
15,TRBJ2-1,TRBD1,TRBV29-1,few,TGCAGCGCTACGCCGCCAGGGGGCCTCTACAATGAGCAGTTCTTC,CSATPPGGLYNEQFF
15,TRBJ1-1,.,TRBV10-3,.,TGTGCCATCAGGACGGCGAAGAACACGAACACTGAAGCTTTCTTT,CAIRTAKNTNTEAFF
14,TRBJ1-4,.,TRBV25-1,few,TGTGCCAGCAGTGAAGGGCAGGCACTCGAAAAACTGTTTTTT,CASSEGQALEKLFF
13,TRBJ2-1,.,TRBV20-1,.,TGCAGTGCTAGAGGGCCATCGGGCAATGAGCAGTTCTTC,CSARGPSGNEQFF
13,TRBJ2-7,.,TRBV24-1,few,TGTGCCACCAGTGACACAGGTCGTCATGAGCAGTACTTC,CATSDTGRHEQYF
17,TRBJ2-2,TRBD1,TRBV6-6,few,TGTGCCAGCTGTACCGGGACAGCCTTTCTAAGGACCGGGGAGCTGTTTTTT,CASCTGTAFLRTGELFF